What follows describes a single T cell receptor beta chain. Its antigen target is currently unknown. No per-base quality is available; no much larger clone lies one base away. This specimen belongs to a study of T cell changes during pregnancy in multiple sclerosis (dated by TCRdb to between 2019 and 2020). Broadly, across the study: In women with multiple sclerosis, the researchers looked at how the T cell repertoire shifted as pregnancy progressed.

Libraries came from the immunoSEQ multiplex PCR assay. TCRdb retrieved this table from immuneACCESS and kept in-frame rearrangements only. Not all clones are present; in checked studies, unresolved V genes account for under half, and no reason is known for the remainder. In all, the sample holds 95,000 to 110,000 clones, and roughly nine tenths of those were seen once. Roughly 0.88% of the sample lies in the top ten. The sequencing used peripheral blood, collected after pregnancy. The receptor was derived from a female donor with multiple sclerosis, enrolled in a pregnancy study.

The nucleotide sequence is TGTGCCAGTAGTATAGAGCTAGGGACAGGACGCAATCAGCCCCAGCATTTT. It is translated as CASSIELGTGRNQPQHF. The sequence joins TRBV19 to TRBJ1-5, with 8 middle bases fitting TRBD1. Reading from cysteine to phenylalanine, the CDR3 counts 17 amino acids. The CDR3 DNA has 51 bases and is translated from base 1. V is trimmed back by 0 bases and J by 2 bases, and the junction contains 6 bases that no gene match accounts for. Via the germline V gene (reference sequence), CDR1 is LNHDA and CDR2 SQIVND.